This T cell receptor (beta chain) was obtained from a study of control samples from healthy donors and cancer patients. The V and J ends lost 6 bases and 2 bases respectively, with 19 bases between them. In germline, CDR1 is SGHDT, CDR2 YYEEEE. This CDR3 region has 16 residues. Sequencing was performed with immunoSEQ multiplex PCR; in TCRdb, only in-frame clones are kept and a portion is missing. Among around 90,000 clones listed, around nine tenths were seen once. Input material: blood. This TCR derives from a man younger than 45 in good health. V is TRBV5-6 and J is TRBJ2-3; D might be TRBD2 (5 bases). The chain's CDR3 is CASTNPVGRLTDTQYF. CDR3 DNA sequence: TGTGCCAGCACCAATCCGGTGGGGAGACTCACAGATACGCAGTATTTT.